This entry features one T cell receptor (beta chain) sequence. The sample comes from a study of blood T cell repertoires in COVID-19. At the level of the study: Samples representing acute and convalescent COVID-19 were sourced from the United States, Italy and Spain. In each case, the material was cDNA or gDNA derived from T cells, B-cell-depleted T cells, or PBMCs.

Clones were sequenced by immunoSEQ multiplex PCR, and TCRdb holds only the in-frame ones, with some missing. The repertoire holds roughly 100,000 clones, with 85% as singletons. The germline gives CDR1 MDHEN, CDR2 SYDVKM. V was clipped by 5 bases and J by 0 bases, with 11 bases between them. The CDR3 loop spans 15 amino acids. Sequencing was performed on peripheral blood. The chain combines TRBV28 with TRBJ1-5; unclear D gene. The TCR sequence derives from a man between 50 and 59 years old with acute or convalescent COVID-19. The CDR3 sequence: CASSLEGYSNQPQHF. The CDR3 nucleotides read TGTGCCAGCAGTCTAGAGGGTTATAGCAATCAGCCCCAGCATTTT. Using reference TRBV28 and TRBJ1-5 for the parts outside the CDR3, the full variable domain is DVKVTQSSRYLVKRTGEKVFLECVQDMDHENMFWYRQDPGLGLRLIYFSYDVKMKEKGDIPEGYSVSREKKERFSLILESASTNQTSMYLCASSLEGYSNQPQHFGDGTRLSIL.